This T cell receptor (beta chain) derives from a study of blood T cell repertoires in COVID-19. Repertoires were generated with immunoSEQ multiplex PCR, while TCRdb's copy carries only in-frame clones and drops some. The table lists around 380,000 clones, roughly four fifths of them singletons. The source material was peripheral blood. This TCR was sampled from a human donor with acute or convalescent COVID-19. The donor label of this sample is uncertain.

The CDR3 loop reads CASSYTGSLNTEAFF. The CDR3 nucleotides read TGTGCCAGCAGTTACACCGGGAGCTTGAACACTGAAGCTTTCTTT. This chain uses TRBV6-6 with TRBJ1-1; D is ambiguous. The CDR3 loop spans 15 amino acids. Germline V gene sequence: CDR1 MNHNY, CDR2 SVGAGI (reference sequence). Trimming removed 2 bases at V and 0 bases at J, with 10 bases between.